This record concerns one T cell receptor (beta chain) sequence. What antigen it recognizes has not been identified. Base qualities are not provided; no much larger clone lies one nucleotide away. The data originate from a study of T cell responses to AZD1222 COVID-19 vaccine (dated by TCRdb to the early 2020s). Regarding the study in general: A total of under 250 trial participants underwent TCR sequencing, of whom about 200 had received two doses of AZD1222 and 26 had received two doses of the MenACWY control vaccine. Trial participants were enrolled by age into 18-55, 56-69 and 70-plus year subgroups, with roughly 160, 29 and 62 TCR-sequenced participants respectively.

Compared with germline, V lacks 0 bases and J lacks 2 bases; bases without a gene match: 4. Its CDR3 holds 15 amino acids, cysteine through phenylalanine. Of the read, only the CDR3 DNA is kept; its 45 bases are in frame from base 1. The germline V gene (reference sequence) provides CDR1 MNHEY and CDR2 SMNVEV. The time point label of this sample denotes: about 28 days (+/-7) after the second vaccine dose. AZD1222 recipients whose second dose came at about 4 weeks and those whose second dose came at about 12 weeks were combined into one group, since spike-specific TCR depth and breadth did not differ between the two schedules. The vaccinee samples were drawn from two UK trials, COV001 and COV002, one of which was a single-blind randomized controlled phase 2/3 trial testing AZD1222 (ChAdOx1 nCoV-19) in healthy adults. For TCRbeta chain sequencing, PBMC samples from trial participants were taken at day 0 and at day 28 after the second dose.

The CDR3 regions of human TCRbeta chains were analyzed by immunosequencing. As for how the authors treated the data: Repertoire TCRs were checked for matches against a reference library of SARS-CoV-2-specific TCRs that had been generated using the MIRA antigen-specificity platform. Breadth was defined as the fraction of unique TCRs that were SARS-CoV-2-associated, and depth was defined as the fraction of total T cells that were SARS-CoV-2-associated. Using the MIRA data, each spike-specific TCR was mapped to the spike region that the TCR reacts to and placed in a CD4 or CD8 class. Log10-transformed breadth and depth values were compared by one-way ANOVA with Sidak's multiple comparisons tests. Not all clones reach the TCRdb copy of this immuneACCESS table, which keeps in-frame sequences only. Checked studies attribute under half of the gap to unresolved V genes and leave the rest unexplained. Clonal size and the V and J genes are those of that table, whereas D and trimming came from the DNA. The sample table contains roughly 100,000 clones; only one count was recorded for about 85% of them. The ten largest clones add up to 2% to 3% of the sample.

Overall results and qualifications from the work: Because no samples from the day 14 peak response were available, repertoires could be characterized only after the peak T cell response. Participants were mostly white British and included more females than males, and it was suggested by the authors that clonal diversity may have been underestimated. Conclusions about previously exposed vaccinees were limited because only six AZD1222 recipients were SARS-CoV-2 seropositive at baseline. Reportedly, almost half of the unique spike-specific TCRs recognized epitopes lying outside the regions that are mutated in the B.1.351 and B.1.1.7 variants. After two AZD1222 doses, both the breadth and the depth of spike-specific TCRs were significantly higher than at day 0 and than in MenACWY recipients. The vaccine-associated CD4 TCRs covered the entire spike protein, and the dominant responses fell in regions 160-218 and 743-854. The 56-69-year group was small, and its depth increase did not reach significance, likely because of low power.

Specimen: peripheral blood, collected 28 days after the second AZD1222 dose. The clonotype was recovered from an adult who received the AZD1222 COVID-19 vaccine. This chain is built from TRBV27 and TRBJ2-7; 7 bases in the junction line up with TRBD2. The CDR3 region: CASSLSSSGAYEQYF. At the DNA level, the sequence is TGTGCCAGCAGTTTATCATCTAGCGGAGCCTACGAGCAGTACTTC.